This T cell receptor beta chain was sequenced in a study of radiotherapy plus CTLA-4 blockade in lung cancer. Study-wide findings and caveats: Tumor-origin TCR clones grew in blood after radiotherapy plus ipilimumab.

Produced via immunoSEQ multiplex PCR; TCRdb's table is partial and in-frame only. Here the sample spans some 60,000 clones, roughly four fifths being singletons. Germline V gene lookup returns CDR1 ENHRY and CDR2 SYGVKD. The CDR3 has 13 amino acids. The trim removed 8 bases at V and 5 bases at J, leaving 5 bases unmatched. Each patient with chemo-refractory metastatic non-small-cell lung cancer was treated with focal radiation plus CTLA-4 blockade using ipilimumab. A word on this clone: The antigen is undetermined.

The TCR originated in a human donor with non-small cell lung cancer who had a complete response to radiotherapy plus ipilimumab. The source material was peripheral blood, sampled from a patient treated with radiotherapy plus ipilimumab. The V call is TRBV10-3, the J call TRBJ2-3; TRBD1 matches 9 bases. The CDR3, as DNA: TGTGCCATCTCGAGGGACAGGGAAGATACGCAGTATTTT. Translating gives CAISRDREDTQYF.